Presented here are 2 T cell receptor beta chains from one specimen sequenced in a study of blood T cells in healthy people across ages. Primed by a sample-barcoded 5' primer and a J-beta primer mix, a second PCR proceeded for 7 to 11 cycles. Each CDR3 protein is one row after TCRdb ran MiXCR on the 5' RACE reads. The sample comprises about 1.6 million distinct CDR3 sequences, approximately 32% of which are singletons, and around 11% rests with the top ten. Sequenced material: blood. The receptor source for this set is a woman aged 30 to 39 in good health.

The table lists this clonotype with a few counts. This rearrangement joins TRBV7-8 to TRBJ2-3, with 11 bases that match TRBD2. Per germline, CDR1 SGHVS and CDR2 FQNEAQ. The CDR3 consists of 16 residues. The V gene end was trimmed by 5 bases and the J gene end by 1 base; junction bases not matched to a gene: 5. This CDR3 is CASSQLAGAGTDTQYF. CDR3 bases: TGTGCCAGCAGCCAACTAGCGGGGGCGGGCACAGATACGCAGTATTTT.

With respect to this clonotype: One end of the junction is discordant with germline, which a read error may explain. The chain links TRBV20-1 to TRBJ2-1; tentatively, D is TRBD2 (6 bases). This CDR3 contains 13 residues. Germline V gives CDR1 DFQATT, CDR2 SNEGSKA (reference sequence). The CDR3 sequence is CSVSRGAYSEQFF. Here the CDR3 DNA reads TGCAGTGTTAGCCGCGGGGCCTACAGTGAGCAGTTCTTC.